The clone carrying this T cell receptor (beta chain) was counted once. No antigen is known for it. This specimen comes from a study of cytomegalovirus exposure and HLA in healthy donors. Findings of the study overall: An ancestry cluster, one associated with Asian ancestry, reportedly showed fewer N-insertions than the roughly 700-donor mean in a later analysis.

This CDR3 is 15 amino acids long. The V end lost 2 bases, the J end lost 2 bases, and 12 bases lay between the germline ends. Germline CDR1 reads SGHRS; CDR2 reads YFSETQ. This PCR relied on a set of 60 Vbeta primers and 13 Jbeta primers. Sequencing used immunoSEQ multiplex PCR; TCRdb keeps in-frame clones, though not all of them. The data contain more than 130,000 clones, 70% to 80% of them singletons. The source is a woman aged 45-59 years in good health and CMV-seronegative. The chain links TRBV5-1 to TRBJ2-3; D possibly corresponds to TRBD2 (6 bases). Sequencing was done on a sample of PBMCs. CDR3 DNA: TGCGCCAGCAGCTTTCCTCGGGACTCCACAGATACGCAGTATTTT. Its translation: CASSFPRDSTDTQYF.